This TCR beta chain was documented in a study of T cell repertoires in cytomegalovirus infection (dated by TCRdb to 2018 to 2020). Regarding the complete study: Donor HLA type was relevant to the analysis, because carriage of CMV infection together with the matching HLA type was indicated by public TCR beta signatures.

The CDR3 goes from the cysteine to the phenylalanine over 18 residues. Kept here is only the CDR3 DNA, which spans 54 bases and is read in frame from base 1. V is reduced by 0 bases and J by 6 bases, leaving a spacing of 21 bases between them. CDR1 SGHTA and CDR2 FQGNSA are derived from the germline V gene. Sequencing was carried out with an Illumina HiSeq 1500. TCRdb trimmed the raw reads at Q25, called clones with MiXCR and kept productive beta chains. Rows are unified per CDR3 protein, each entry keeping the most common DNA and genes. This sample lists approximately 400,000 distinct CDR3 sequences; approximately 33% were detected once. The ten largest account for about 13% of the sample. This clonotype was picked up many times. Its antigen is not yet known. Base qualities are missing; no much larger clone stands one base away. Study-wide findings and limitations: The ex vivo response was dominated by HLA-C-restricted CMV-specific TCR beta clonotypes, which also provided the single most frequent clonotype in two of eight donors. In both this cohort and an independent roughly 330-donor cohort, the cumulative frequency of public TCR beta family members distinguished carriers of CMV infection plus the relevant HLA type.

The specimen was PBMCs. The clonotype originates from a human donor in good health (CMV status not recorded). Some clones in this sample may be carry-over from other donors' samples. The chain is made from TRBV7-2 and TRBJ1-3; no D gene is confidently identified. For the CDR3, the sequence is CASSLATRGTEKANTIYF. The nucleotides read TGTGCCAGCAGCTTAGCCACCCGAGGAACGGAAAAGGCAAACACCATATATTTT.